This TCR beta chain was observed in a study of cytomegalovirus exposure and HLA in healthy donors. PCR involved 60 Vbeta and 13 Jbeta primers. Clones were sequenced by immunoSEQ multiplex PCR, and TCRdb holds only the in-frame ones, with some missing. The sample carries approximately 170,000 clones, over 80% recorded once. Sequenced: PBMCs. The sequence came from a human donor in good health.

This CDR3 is CASSYSGTGELFF. The CDR3 nucleotides are TGTGCCAGCAGCTATTCGGGCACCGGGGAGCTGTTTTTT. V is TRBV7-3 and J is TRBJ2-2; D not resolved. Between the trimmed V and J ends, which lost 4 bases and 4 bases, there was a span of 7 bases. The CDR3 covers 13 residues. CDR1 SGHTA and CDR2 FQGTGA come from the germline V gene. Full variable domain (missing parts from reference TRBV7-3 and TRBJ2-2): GAGVSQTPSNKVTEKGKYVELRCDPISGHTALYWYRQSLGQGPEFLIYFQGTGAADDSGLPNDRFFAVRPEGSVSTLKIQRTERGDSAVYLCASSYSGTGELFFGEGSRLTVL.